This TCR beta chain was sequenced in a study of CD8+CD57+ T cells in acquired aplastic anemia. At the level of the study: When averaged, DNA from sorted CD4+ and CD8+ cells came to 3 to 3.5 ug. Where healthy donors were concerned, CD4+ cells averaged approximately 9.9 million reads.

Investigators profiled TCR beta VDJ and CDR3 from genomic DNA template. TCRdb used MiXCR to reprocess the reads, holding one entry per CDR3 protein. This sample has more than 150,000 distinct CDR3 sequences, with around half found just once. This clonotype was counted many times. The CDR3 has 15 residues. Germline CDR1 is SGHVS and CDR2 is FQNEAQ. J was trimmed by 0 bases and V by 5 bases; bases with no gene match: 6. The clonotype was recovered from a human donor in good health. Sequencing used sorted CD4+, CD8+, or CD8+CD57+ T cells (not recorded which) from PBMCs. The chain employs TRBV7-8 and TRBJ1-1; TRBD1 matches at 7 bases. The CDR3 region has the DNA TGTGCCAGCAGCCCGACGACAGGGATGAACACTGAAGCTTTCTTT. Translating it yields CASSPTTGMNTEAFF. The complete variable domain, with remaining parts taken from reference TRBV7-8 and TRBJ1-1, reads GAGVSQSPRYKVAKRGQDVALRCDPISGHVSLFWYQQALGQGPEFLTYFQNEAQLDKSGLPSDRFFAERPEGSVSTLKIQRTQQEDSAVYLCASSPTTGMNTEAFFGQGTRLTVV.